This passage covers 3 T cell receptor beta chains from one sample sequenced in a study of shared clonotypes between healthy human individuals. Sequenced by immunoSEQ multiplex PCR; TCRdb stores in-frame clones only, minus some. The sample includes hundreds of thousands of clones, 95% to 98% of them seen just once. Terminally differentiated effector memory CD45RA+ cells were excluded from the naive CD8 cells, which were CD45RO-negative and positively selected for CCR7. The material sequenced was naive CD8+ T cells sorted from blood. The receptors were sampled from a man aged 30-40 years in good health.

This chain joins TRBV27 and TRBJ2-6; 9 positions agree with TRBD1. The trim removed 5 bases at V and 4 bases at J, leaving 9 bases unmatched. The V gene's germline CDR1 is MNHEY and CDR2 SMNVEV (reference sequence). The CDR3 runs to 17 residues. Here the CDR3 DNA reads TGTGCCAGCAGTCCCATCGGGACAGGGCCCGGGGCCAACGTCCTGACTTTC. It translates to CASSPIGTGPGANVLTF. Full variable domain (rest looked up from reference TRBV27 and TRBJ2-6): EAQVTQNPRYLITVTGKKLTVTCSQNMNHEYMSWYRQDPGLGLRQIYYSMNVEVTDKGDVPEGYKVSRKEKRNFPLILESPSPNQTSLYFCASSPIGTGPGANVLTFGAGSRLTVL.

The rearrangement joins TRBV27 to TRBJ1-5; the D gene is possibly TRBD1 (5 bases). There are 15 residues in the CDR3. Trimming removed 5 bases from V and 3 bases from J, with 14 bases in between. CDR1 is MNHEY and CDR2 is SMNVEV in the germline V gene (reference sequence). Here the CDR3 reads CASSPARGLNQPQHF. The DNA for the CDR3 is TGTGCCAGCAGTCCGGCGAGGGGACTCAATCAGCCCCAGCATTTT.

V is TRBV27 and J is TRBJ1-2; TRBD1 matches at 7 bases. This CDR3 comprises 14 residues. CDR1 is MNHEY, CDR2 SMNVEV, per germline (reference sequence). V was clipped by 5 bases and J by 8 bases; unmatched bases: 11. DNA for the CDR3: TGTGCCAGCAGTAATGGGACAGCCCGAGCGGGCTACACCTTC. This sequence encodes CASSNGTARAGYTF.